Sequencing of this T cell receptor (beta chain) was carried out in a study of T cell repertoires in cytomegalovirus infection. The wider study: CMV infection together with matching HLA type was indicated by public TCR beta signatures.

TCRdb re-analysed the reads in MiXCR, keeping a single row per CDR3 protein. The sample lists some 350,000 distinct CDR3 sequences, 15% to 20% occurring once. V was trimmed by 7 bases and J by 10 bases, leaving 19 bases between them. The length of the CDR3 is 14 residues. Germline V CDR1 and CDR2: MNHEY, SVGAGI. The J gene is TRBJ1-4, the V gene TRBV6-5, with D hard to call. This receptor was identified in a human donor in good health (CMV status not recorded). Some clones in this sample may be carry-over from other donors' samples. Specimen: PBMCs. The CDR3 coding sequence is TGTGCCAGCAATCAGGCGAGACTGGTTGGAAAACTGTTTTTT. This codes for CASNQARLVGKLFF.